Included here is one T cell receptor (beta chain) sequence, with context. This CDR3 is built from 15 residues. Germline V lookup: CDR1 SGDLS, CDR2 YYNGEE. The junction had 4 bases not matched to a gene; V was cut back by 2 bases and J by 3 bases. Random hexamers were used to reverse transcribe the RNA input (about 0.5 to 1 ug). TCRdb recomputed calls from the immunoSEQ multiplex PCR reads with MiXCR, one row per CDR3 protein. The table records roughly 110,000 distinct CDR3 sequences, around 94% of them present only once. The data derive from a study of CD8 T cells in Susac syndrome. Sequenced: CD8+ T cells from PBMCs. V gene TRBV9 combines with J gene TRBJ2-5; 10 positions match TRBD2. The receptor was derived from a human donor with Susac syndrome. CDR3 DNA sequence: TGTGCCAGCAGCGTCGCTAGCGGGGGTAAAGAGACCCAGTACTTC. Translating it yields CASSVASGGKETQYF.